The 27 T cell receptor beta chains below were found in one sample sequenced in a study of blood T cell repertoires in COVID-19. Sequencing used immunoSEQ multiplex PCR; TCRdb keeps in-frame clones, though not all of them. The repertoire holds more than 85,000 clones, with around 87% as singletons. The sequenced material came from peripheral blood. The receptors stem from a man aged 50 to 60 with active or convalescent COVID-19.

V usage is TRBV19 and J usage is TRBJ1-6, with 7 bases fitting TRBD1. In germline, CDR1 is LNHDA, CDR2 SQIVND (reference sequence). This CDR3 is built from 17 residues. J lost 11 bases, V lost 3 bases, and 16 bases had no gene match. CDR3 residues: CASSIRPRTGEYAPLHF. The CDR3 nucleotides are TGTGCCAGTAGTATCCGCCCAAGGACAGGAGAGTACGCACCCCTCCACTTT.

CDR3 residues: CASSPPAGELFF. Here the CDR3 DNA reads TGTGCCAGTAGCCCCCCGGCCGGGGAGCTGTTTTTT. The chain employs TRBV19 and TRBJ2-2; no reliable D call. The CDR3 runs to 12 residues. Germline CDR1 LNHDA, CDR2 SQIVND (reference sequence). Trimming took 6 bases from V and 6 from J, leaving 8 bases between them.

The rearrangement uses TRBV27 and TRBJ2-7, with TRBD1 matching 7 bases. J lost 2 bases, V lost 2 bases, and 15 bases had no gene match. The CDR3 extends over 18 amino acids. Looked up from germline, CDR1 is MNHEY and CDR2 is SMNVEV (reference sequence). Here the CDR3 reads CASSLGLQGQPFAYEQYV. The DNA for the CDR3 is TGTGCCAGCAGTTTAGGCTTACAGGGACAGCCTTTTGCCTACGAGCAGTACGTC.

This clone appeared once. The chain uses TRBV5-1 and TRBJ2-2, with TRBD2 matching 7 bases. The CDR3 has 16 amino acids. CDR1 is SGHRS and CDR2 is YFSETQ in the germline V gene. The V gene end was trimmed by 4 bases and the J gene end by 0 bases; junction bases not matched to a gene: 6. The CDR3 region has the DNA TGCGCCAGCAGCAGGGAGGGCCCTTCGAACACCGGGGAGCTGTTTTTT. This codes for CASSREGPSNTGELFF.

The J gene is TRBJ2-7, the V gene TRBV5-1, with a tentative D call TRBD2 (7 bases). This CDR3 comprises 15 residues. Germline V gene lookup returns CDR1 SGHRS and CDR2 YFSETQ. V lost 0 bases and J 3 bases, leaving 13 bases between the germline ends. The CDR3 region has the DNA TGCGCCAGCAGCTTGGAGGGGGGGATCCACTACGAGCAGTACTTC. Encoded protein: CASSLEGGIHYEQYF. The full variable domain, completed using reference TRBV5-1 and TRBJ2-7, is KAGVTQTPRYLIKTRGQQVTLSCSPISGHRSVSWYQQTPGQGLQFLFEYFSETQRNKGNFPGRFSGRQFSNSRSEMNVSTLELGDSALYLCASSLEGGIHYEQYFGPGTRLTVT.

The chain's CDR3 is CASSLDGSGRGETQYF. As DNA, the CDR3 is TGCGCCAGCAGCTTGGATGGTAGCGGGCGGGGGGAGACCCAGTACTTC. The chain links TRBV5-1 to TRBJ2-5; 7 bases are shared with TRBD2. V lost 0 bases and J lost 5; bases outside the gene matches: 10. CDR1 and CDR2 (germline): SGHRS, YFSETQ. This CDR3 spans 16 amino acids.

The chain joins TRBV19 to TRBJ2-5, with 8 bases identical to TRBD2. CDR3 length: 15 residues. The germline gives CDR1 LNHDA, CDR2 SQIVND (reference sequence). J lost 5 bases, V lost 3 bases, and 8 bases had no gene match. CDR3 sequence reads: CASSMGLGSTETQYF. DNA for the CDR3: TGTGCCAGTAGTATGGGACTAGGATCGACGGAGACCCAGTACTTC.

V gene TRBV29-1 combines with J gene TRBJ1-4; the D is unclear. Trimming took off 4 bases at V and 1 base at J, with 4 bases between the two ends. CDR1 and CDR2 from the germline V gene are SQVTM and ANQGSEA. The CDR3 runs to 12 residues. CDR3 in amino acids: CSVAVTNEKLFF. CDR3 bases: TGCAGCGTTGCGGTAACTAATGAAAAACTGTTTTTT.

The chain joins TRBV29-1 to TRBJ1-2; 7 nucleotides agree with TRBD1. Germline lookup yields CDR1 SQVTM and CDR2 ANQGSEA. The CDR3 length is 16 residues. V was pared by 3 bases and J by 8 bases, with 18 bases of the junction left unmatched. The CDR3, as DNA: TGCAGCGTTGACAGCTTCCAATCAGGGGGTGAGGGCGGCTACACCTTC. This gives the protein CSVDSFQSGGEGGYTF.

This chain links TRBV25-1 with TRBJ1-6, with TRBD1 matching 10 bases. J lost 7 bases, V lost 5 bases, and 11 bases had no gene match. This CDR3 has 17 amino acids. The germline V gene has CDR1 MGHDK and CDR2 SYGVNS. CDR3 sequence: CASSPHGWDRGNSPLHF. The CDR3 coding sequence is TGTGCCAGCAGTCCCCACGGTTGGGACAGGGGAAATTCACCCCTCCACTTT.

The J gene is TRBJ1-1, the V gene TRBV5-1; TRBD1 might be the D (6 bases). Germline V gives CDR1 SGHRS, CDR2 YFSETQ. The CDR3 has 14 residues. V lost 7 bases, J lost 0 bases, and 13 bases lay in between. The CDR3 sequence: CASAPQGMNTEAFF. The CDR3 region has the DNA TGCGCCAGCGCCCCACAGGGTATGAACACTGAAGCTTTCTTT.

The gene calls are TRBV3-1 (or the pseudogene TRBV3-2) and TRBJ2-3; 10 bases align to TRBD2. CDR1 is LGHDT, CDR2 YNNKEL, per germline (reference sequence). V shed 0 bases and J 3 bases; nucleotides not matched to a gene: 9. The CDR3 consists of 18 residues. This chain's CDR3 is CASSQDSSGGAGTDTQYF. CDR3 bases: TGTGCCAGCAGCCAAGATTCCAGCGGGGGGGCAGGAACAGATACGCAGTATTTT.

The chain has TRBV30 and TRBJ2-7, with D tentatively TRBD2 (5 bases). The CDR3 sequence is 15 residues long. CDR1 and CDR2 from the germline V gene are GTSNPN and SVGIG (reference sequence). V lost 1 base and J lost 3, with 16 bases in between. CDR3 protein: CAWSEGAERLYEQYF. Written as DNA, the CDR3 is TGTGCCTGGAGTGAGGGAGCCGAACGTCTCTACGAGCAGTACTTC.

The chain uses TRBV10-3 and TRBJ2-5, with D tentatively TRBD1 (5 bases). There are 15 residues in the CDR3. The V and J ends lost 4 bases and 5 bases respectively, with 17 bases between them. Per germline, CDR1 ENHRY and CDR2 SYGVKD. DNA of the CDR3: TGTGCCATCAGTGCGAGCTCTCAGGGATTCGAGACCCAGTACTTC. This translates into CAISASSQGFETQYF.

CDR3 amino acids: CASSPVSTSRHEQFF. In nucleotides, the CDR3 is TGTGCCAGCTCACCGGTTTCGACTAGTCGTCACGAGCAGTTCTTC. The gene calls are TRBV18 and TRBJ2-1; possible D gene TRBD2, 6 bases. Trimming shortened V by 3 bases and J by 10 bases, and 19 bases separated the two germline ends. CDR1 and CDR2 (germline): KGHSH, LQKENI. This CDR3 region has 15 residues. Based on the CDR3 plus reference TRBV18 and TRBJ2-1, the full variable domain is NAGVMQNPRHLVRRRGQEARLRCSPMKGHSHVYWYRQLPEEGLKFMVYLQKENIIDESGMPKERFSAEFPKEGPSILRIQQVVRGDSAAYFCASSPVSTSRHEQFFGPGTRLTVL.

The chain joins TRBV19 to TRBJ2-1; weak D call: TRBD2 (7 bases). The CDR3 has 14 amino acids. Trimming stripped 5 bases from V and 5 bases from J, with 13 bases between. Germline CDR1 and CDR2: LNHDA and SQIVND (reference sequence). The CDR3 DNA reads as TGTGCCAGTAGTGCACGGGGGGCCAACAATGAGCAGTTCTTC. Its translation: CASSARGANNEQFF.

In nucleotides, the CDR3 is TGTGCCAGCAGTTCACAGCGGGGCGCCCTTCACTACGAGCAGTACTTC. This encodes CASSSQRGALHYEQYF. The rearrangement joins TRBV6-2 or TRBV6-3 to TRBJ2-7, with 7 bases lining up with TRBD2. The CDR3 runs to 16 residues. The germline CDR1 and CDR2 sequences are MNHEY and SVGEGT. J lost 3 bases, V lost 4 bases, and 12 bases had no gene match.

This chain joins TRBV6-4 and TRBJ2-3, with TRBD1 as a possible D gene (5 bases). Between the trimmed V and J ends, which lost 6 bases and 0 bases, there was a span of 13 bases. CDR1 is MRHNA and CDR2 is SNTAGT in the germline V gene. This CDR3 has 15 amino acids. The CDR3 loop is CASRLFGASTDTQYF. The CDR3 DNA reads as TGTGCCAGCAGACTATTTGGGGCTAGCACAGATACGCAGTATTTT.

This rearrangement joins TRBV5-1 to TRBJ2-1; perhaps TRBD1 as D (5 bases). CDR3 length equals 15 residues. The germline V gene encodes CDR1 SGHRS and CDR2 YFSETQ. V was cut by 0 bases and J by 3 bases, with 10 bases left in between. CDR3: CASSLEQVDYNEQFF. CDR3 in DNA: TGCGCCAGCAGCTTGGAACAGGTGGACTACAATGAGCAGTTCTTC.

V gene TRBV14 combines with J gene TRBJ1-4; D might be TRBD1 (5 bases). V was shortened by 1 base and J by 7 bases, with 19 bases between the two germline ends. Germline values: CDR1 SGHDN, CDR2 FVKESK. The CDR3 is made up of 17 amino acids. This CDR3 reads CASSQGKGAIGIEKLFF. Here the CDR3 DNA reads TGTGCCAGCAGCCAAGGGAAAGGGGCCATAGGAATTGAAAAACTGTTTTTT.

In the case of this clone: One junction end disagrees with the germline gene, perhaps due to a read error. The chain is built from TRBV3-1 (or the pseudogene TRBV3-2) and TRBJ1-2; a possible D gene is TRBD1 (5 bases). The V gene's germline CDR1 is LGHDT and CDR2 YNNKEL (reference sequence). The length of the CDR3 is 15 residues. The CDR3 spells CASSQVLAGNSGYTF. The DNA of the CDR3 is TGTGCCAGCAGCCAAGTTCTCGCAGGGAACTCTGGCTACACCTTC.

The chain is built from TRBV7-9 and TRBJ2-2; D possibly corresponds to TRBD1 (5 bases). Per the germline V gene, CDR1 is SEHNR and CDR2 is FQNEAQ (reference sequence). The length of the CDR3 is 14 residues. V dropped 11 bases and J dropped 0 bases, with 13 bases sitting between them. The CDR3 region has the DNA TGTGCCGCCCAGGGAAGGTCGAACACCGGGGAGCTGTTTTTT. As protein: CAAQGRSNTGELFF.

The genes are TRBV2 and TRBJ2-7; TRBD1 is a possible D gene (6 bases). Per the germline V gene, CDR1 is SNHLY and CDR2 is FYNNEI. Trimming removed 5 bases at V and 5 bases at J, with 13 bases between. CDR3 length: 13 amino acids. The CDR3 region has the DNA TGTGCCAGCAGTAGTTTTGGGGGCCACGAGCAGTACGTC. Its translation is CASSSFGGHEQYV.

The CDR3 reads CASSLFQQGLNTEAFF. In DNA form, the CDR3 reads TGTGCCAGCAGCTTGTTCCAACAGGGGTTGAACACTGAAGCTTTCTTT. The V call is TRBV7-9, the J call TRBJ1-1, with 7 bases aligning to TRBD1. Trimming at V came to 3 bases and at J to 0 bases, leaving 7 bases not matched to a gene. CDR1 is SEHNR, CDR2 FQNEAQ, per germline (reference sequence). The CDR3 spans 16 residues.

The rearrangement uses TRBV13 and TRBJ1-4; 11 bases are shared with TRBD1. Germline CDR1 reads PRHDT; CDR2 reads FYEKMQ (reference sequence). The V segment lost 5 bases and the J segment 3 bases; nucleotides outside the gene matches: 5. This CDR3 spans 16 amino acids. CDR3 sequence: CASSDGQGASNEKLFF. CDR3 sequence (DNA): TGTGCCAGCAGCGACGGACAGGGGGCATCTAATGAAAAACTGTTTTTT. The full variable domain, in which reference TRBV13 and TRBJ1-4 provide the parts outside the CDR3, is AAGVIQSPRHLIKEKRETATLKCYPIPRHDTVYWYQQGPGQDPQFLISFYEKMQSDKGSIPDRFSAQQFSDYHSELNMSSLELGDSALYFCASSDGQGASNEKLFFGSGTQLSVL.

The V gene is TRBV7-2, the J gene TRBJ2-1; 16 bases are a match to TRBD2. The CDR3 is 16 residues long. J gave up 4 bases and V 5 bases, and 2 bases lay outside the gene matches. CDR1 SGHTA and CDR2 FQGNSA come from the germline V gene. The CDR3 DNA reads TGTGCCAGCAGCATGGGACTAGCGGGGGGGTACAATGAGCAGTTCTTC. Translating gives CASSMGLAGGYNEQFF.

The V call is TRBV4-1, the J call TRBJ1-3; unclear D gene. V was clipped by 0 bases and J by 5 bases, with 11 bases between them. The germline V gene has CDR1 MGHRA and CDR2 YSYEKL. The CDR3 is made up of 15 amino acids. As DNA, the CDR3 is TGCGCCAGCAGCCAAGATGTGGCCACCCGAAACACCATATATTTT. It yields the protein CASSQDVATRNTIYF.